These 15 T cell receptor beta chains were sequenced from one sample in a study of blood T cells in healthy people across ages. It was with a sample-barcoded 5' primer and a J-beta primer mix that a second PCR of about 6 to 12 cycles was run. TCRdb re-called the 5' RACE reads with MiXCR, one entry per CDR3 protein. The sample lists around 2 million distinct CDR3 sequences; approximately 40% were seen once. Sequenced: blood. These receptors were collected from a human donor in good health.

This clonotype has just a few counts. The chain links TRBV9 to TRBJ1-6, with 9 bases identical to TRBD1. V lost 0 bases and J lost 5; bases outside the gene matches: 18. The CDR3 contains 21 residues. CDR1 SGDLS and CDR2 YYNGEE come from the germline V gene. DNA of the CDR3: TGTGCCAGCAGCGTAGGTCGATGGGCTTACCGGGACAGGGCTCATAATTCACCCCTCCACTTT. This translates into CASSVGRWAYRDRAHNSPLHF.

This clonotype was counted only a few times. V is TRBV28 and J is TRBJ1-2; tentative D call: TRBD1 (5 bases). The V gene's germline CDR1 is MDHEN and CDR2 SYDVKM. The CDR3 totals 16 residues. The ends were cut back, 6 bases at V and 0 bases at J, with 17 bases in the middle. CDR3 DNA sequence: TGTGCCAGCAGCCGAGGGCCGGGACGGGCTAACTATGGCTACACCTTC. The encoded protein is CASSRGPGRANYGYTF.

This clonotype was counted a few times. A clone one base away is much larger, so this may be a read error. This rearrangement joins TRBV6-1 to TRBJ1-5; D not resolved. The CDR3 contains 15 residues. Germline V CDR1 and CDR2: MNHNS, SASEGT. The CDR3 DNA reads as TGTGCCAGCAACCGTACCCCCGAGGGCAATCGGCCCCAGCATTTT. It yields the protein CASNRTPEGNRPQHF.

The chain's CDR3 is CALKPGGNEQYF. The DNA of the CDR3 is TGTGCCCTGAAACCAGGGGGAAACGAGCAGTACTTC. The genes are TRBV7-9 and TRBJ2-7, with 7 nucleotides matching TRBD1. This CDR3 comprises 12 residues. Trimming at V came to 11 bases and at J to 5 bases, leaving 9 bases not matched to a gene. From germline, CDR1 is SEHNR and CDR2 FQNEAQ (reference sequence).

This rearrangement joins TRBV5-1 to TRBJ2-1, with 8 bases fitting TRBD2. CDR1 is SGHRS, CDR2 YFSETQ, per germline. V lost 0 bases and J lost 5; bases outside the gene matches: 4. The CDR3 sequence is 15 residues long. The CDR3 reads CASSLERGTHNEQFF. The CDR3 DNA follows: TGCGCCAGCAGCTTGGAGCGGGGGACCCACAATGAGCAGTTCTTC.

The rearrangement uses TRBV7-9 and TRBJ2-7; D could derive from TRBD1 or TRBD2 (6 bases each). CDR3 size: 16 residues. The ends were cut back, 2 bases at V and 2 bases at J, with 16 bases in the middle. From germline, CDR1 is SEHNR and CDR2 FQNEAQ (reference sequence). The chain's CDR3 is CASSLPGASGPYEQYF. CDR3 coding DNA: TGTGCCAGCAGCTTACCGGGGGCCTCAGGCCCCTACGAGCAGTACTTC.

This clonotype was found a few times. The rearrangement uses TRBV20-1 and TRBJ2-3, with 11 bases that match TRBD2. The junction had 5 bases not matched to a gene; V was cut back by 5 bases and J by 4 bases. In germline, CDR1 is DFQATT, CDR2 SNEGSKA (reference sequence). The CDR3 has 14 residues. CDR3 DNA: TGCAGTGCTTCCACTAGCGGGGGACCAGATACGCAGTATTTT. Encoded protein: CSASTSGGPDTQYF.

The genes are TRBV20-1 and TRBJ2-1, with 7 positions matching TRBD2. This CDR3 contains 14 residues. Germline trimming cut 3 bases from V and 1 base from J; bases unmatched to any gene: 3. Per germline, CDR1 DFQATT and CDR2 SNEGSKA (reference sequence). The CDR3 sequence is CSASRRGSYNEQFF. DNA of the CDR3: TGCAGTGCTAGTAGGCGGGGGTCCTACAATGAGCAGTTCTTC.

This chain links TRBV7-2 with TRBJ2-4; 9 bases fit TRBD2. Germline CDR1 reads SGHTA; CDR2 reads FQGNSA. The CDR3 contains 16 residues. With V trimmed by 1 base and J by 13 bases, 14 bases remained unmatched. The CDR3 sequence: CASSLGISSGEGEQYF. In DNA, the CDR3 is TGTGCCAGCAGCTTAGGAATCTCTAGCGGGGAGGGGGAGCAGTACTTC.

This chain uses TRBV19 with TRBJ2-1; the D gene could be TRBD1 or TRBD2 (5 bases each). Germline CDR1 LNHDA, CDR2 SQIVND (reference sequence). CDR3 length: 14 residues. V dropped 9 bases and J dropped 4 bases, with 16 bases sitting between them. The CDR3 bases are TGTGCCAGCTCACAGGCGAGGGAATACAATGAGCAGTTCTTC. Amino acids: CASSQAREYNEQFF.

V usage is TRBV6-2 or TRBV6-3 and J usage is TRBJ1-1; the D gene is possibly TRBD1 (5 bases). V lost 7 bases and J 4 bases, leaving 19 bases between the germline ends. The germline V gene has CDR1 MNHEY and CDR2 SVGEGT. This CDR3 has 15 amino acids. CDR3 coding DNA: TGTGCCAGCACAAGGATGGTCAGGGATCGCACTGAAGCTTTCTTT. Protein product: CASTRMVRDRTEAFF.

The rearrangement uses TRBV5-1 and TRBJ2-2; either TRBD1 or TRBD2 may fit D (5 bases each). Germline-derived CDR1 and CDR2 are SGHRS and YFSETQ. The germline V and J ends were trimmed by 9 bases and 5 bases, with 14 bases remaining between them. The CDR3 covers 13 residues. In nucleotides, the CDR3 is TGCGCCACCCAGCCGGGGCCGACCGGGGAGCTGTTTTTT. Encoded protein: CATQPGPTGELFF.

The chain carries TRBV7-2 and TRBJ1-1, with TRBD1 as a possible D gene (6 bases). This CDR3 is 15 amino acids long. CDR1 is SGHTA and CDR2 is FQGNSA in the germline V gene. Trimming cost V 1 base and J 0 bases, with 9 bases left between them. The CDR3 DNA reads as TGTGCCAGCAGCTTAGTGACAGGCCTGAACACTGAAGCTTTCTTT. Its translation: CASSLVTGLNTEAFF.

The chain links TRBV7-9 to TRBJ1-4, with a possible D match to TRBD1 (6 bases). The CDR3 is 19 residues long. V was cut by 5 bases and J by 4 bases, with 26 bases left in between. The V gene's germline CDR1 is SEHNR and CDR2 FQNEAQ (reference sequence). The DNA of the CDR3 is TGTGCCAGCAGCCTACACGACCAGACAGGACCGATCCATAATGAAAAACTGTTTTTT. It specifies CASSLHDQTGPIHNEKLFF. The variable domain in full, with the rest retrieved from reference TRBV7-9 and TRBJ1-4, is DTGVSQNPRHKITKRGQNVTFRCDPISEHNRLYWYRQTLGQGPEFLTYFQNEAQLEKSRLLSDRFSAERPKGSFSTLEIQRTEQGDSAMYLCASSLHDQTGPIHNEKLFFGSGTQLSVL.

This chain uses TRBV10-3 with TRBJ2-5; no reliable D call. Germline loops: CDR1 ENHRY, CDR2 SYGVKD. V lost 6 bases, J lost 4 bases, and 12 bases lay in between. The CDR3 is 13 residues long. CDR3: CAISSTWGETQYF. CDR3 coding DNA: TGTGCCATCAGCTCCACATGGGGAGAGACCCAGTACTTC.